These T cell receptor beta chains were read from a single sample in a study of T cells in Graves' hyperthyroidism and ophthalmopathy. TCRdb re-derived calls from the multiplex PCR reads in MiXCR, one entry per CDR3 protein. Here the sample spans around 390,000 distinct CDR3 sequences, about 14% being singletons. Material: blood. The origin of the receptors is a woman aged 30 to 39 with Graves' ophthalmopathy. The CDR3 runs from the conserved cysteine through the conserved F or W. The D gene is left open where the match is weak. Expanded clones get a size class; other rows say once, few or many, or leave the size out.

size,J,D,V,CDR3,DNA
many,TRBJ1-1,NA,TRBV20-1,CSARGGRAGAENTEAFF,TGCAGTGCTAGAGGGGGGAGGGCAGGGGCAGAGAACACTGAAGCTTTCTTT
NA,TRBJ1-5,NA,TRBV28,CSSGQPQHF,TGTTCCTCCGGGCAGCCCCAGCATTTT
few,TRBJ2-1,NA,TRBV20-1,CSATARGEQFF,TGCAGTGCAACTGCTCGTGGAGAGCAGTTCTTC
many,TRBJ1-1,TRBD1,TRBV3-1,CASSQQGTGGLNTEAFF,TGTGCCAGCAGCCAACAAGGGACAGGGGGCTTGAACACTGAAGCTTTCTTT
many,TRBJ2-3,NA,TRBV6-1,CASSLARRPDTQYF,TGTGCCAGCAGCCTAGCTCGGCGACCGGATACGCAGTATTTT
NA,TRBJ2-5,TRBD1,TRBV24-1,CATSDQGEETQYF,TGTGCCACCAGTGATCAGGGGGAAGAGACCCAGTACTTC
NA,TRBJ2-3,NA,TRBV29-1,CSVVWGTDTQYF,TGCAGCGTTGTGTGGGGAACAGATACGCAGTATTTT
many,TRBJ2-7,NA,TRBV4-1,CASSRRRDNSYEQYF,TGCGCCAGCAGCCGCCGACGGGACAACTCCTACGAGCAGTACTTC
many,TRBJ1-6,NA,TRBV12-3/TRBV12-4,CASSLVLEGGSPLHF,TGTGCCAGCAGTTTAGTTCTGGAAGGGGGGTCACCCCTCCACTTT
many,TRBJ2-3,TRBD2,TRBV3-1,CASSQFKTSGVMDTQYF,TGTGCCAGCAGCCAATTTAAGACTAGCGGGGTAATGGATACGCAGTATTTT
few,TRBJ2-1,NA,TRBV4-1,CASSQNLASIYEQFF,TGCGCCAGCAGCCAAAATCTCGCGAGCATCTATGAGCAGTTCTTC
many,TRBJ1-1,NA,TRBV20-1,CSALAGNTEAFF,TGCAGTGCCCTCGCGGGGAACACTGAAGCTTTCTTT
many,TRBJ2-5,TRBD1,TRBV6-5,CASSYSQGQGVPIQYF,TGTGCCAGCAGTTACTCGCAGGGACAGGGGGTACCTATTCAGTACTTC
many,TRBJ2-2,NA,TRBV5-5,CASSFVGLSTGELFF,TGTGCCAGCAGCTTCGTGGGACTGAGCACCGGGGAGCTGTTTTTT
NA,TRBJ1-1,TRBD1,TRBV12-5,CASGLSQGARTEAFF,TGTGCTAGTGGTTTGTCACAGGGGGCTCGAACTGAAGCTTTCTTT
many,TRBJ1-4,NA,TRBV20-1,CSARDTQGEKLFF,TGCAGTGCTCGGGACACCCAAGGAGAAAAACTGTTTTTT
few,TRBJ2-3,TRBD1,TRBV29-1,CSDLTGDDTQYF,TGCAGCGACCTGACAGGGGACGATACGCAGTATTTT
many,TRBJ1-3,NA,TRBV30,CAWSVQRGPYRSSGNTIYF,TGTGCCTGGAGTGTACAAAGGGGCCCTTACCGAAGCTCTGGAAACACCATATATTTT
few,TRBJ1-6,TRBD1,TRBV6-1,CASSSEGQLDSPLHF,TGTGCCAGCAGTTCTGAGGGACAGTTAGATTCACCCCTCCACTTT
many,TRBJ2-1,TRBD2,TRBV7-6,CASSLALSLAGAYNEQFF,TGTGCCAGCAGCTTAGCCCTTTCACTAGCGGGGGCCTACAATGAGCAGTTCTTC
many,TRBJ2-2,TRBD2,TRBV3-1,CASRLAGENTGELFF,TGTGCCAGCAGGTTAGCGGGGGAGAACACCGGGGAGCTGTTTTTT
NA,TRBJ2-7,NA,TRBV5-1,CASSLDRATYEQYF,TGCGCCAGCAGCTTGGACAGGGCTACTTACGAGCAGTACTTC
many,TRBJ2-7,NA,TRBV7-9,CASSSPTDMYKEQYF,TGTGCCAGCAGTTCCCCGACAGATATGTACAAAGAGCAGTACTTC
NA,TRBJ2-7,NA,TRBV6-1,CASRLTSGEQYF,TGTGCCAGCAGACTTACATCTGGCGAGCAGTACTTC
many,TRBJ1-5,NA,TRBV5-5,CASSLFAGNNQPQHF,TGTGCCAGCAGCTTGTTTGCAGGGAACAATCAGCCCCAGCATTTT
many,TRBJ2-3,NA,TRBV6-1,CASSALVTGGTDTQYF,TGTGCCAGCAGTGCGCTGGTGACGGGGGGCACAGATACGCAGTATTTT